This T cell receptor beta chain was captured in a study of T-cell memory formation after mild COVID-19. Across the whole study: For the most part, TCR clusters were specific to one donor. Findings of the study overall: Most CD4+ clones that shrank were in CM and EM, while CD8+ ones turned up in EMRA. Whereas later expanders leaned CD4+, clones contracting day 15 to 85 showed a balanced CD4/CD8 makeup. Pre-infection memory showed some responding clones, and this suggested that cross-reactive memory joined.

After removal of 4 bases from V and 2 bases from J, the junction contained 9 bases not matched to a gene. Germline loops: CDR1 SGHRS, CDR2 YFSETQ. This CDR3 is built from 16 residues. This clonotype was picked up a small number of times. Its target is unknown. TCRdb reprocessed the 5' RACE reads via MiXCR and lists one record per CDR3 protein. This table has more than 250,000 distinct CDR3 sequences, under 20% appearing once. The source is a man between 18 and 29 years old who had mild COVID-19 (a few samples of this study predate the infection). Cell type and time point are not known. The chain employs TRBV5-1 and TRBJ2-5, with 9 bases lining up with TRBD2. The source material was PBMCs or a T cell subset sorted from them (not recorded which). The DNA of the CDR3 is TGCGCCAGCAGCCCGGGCCTAGCGGGGTTACAAGAGACCCAGTACTTC. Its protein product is CASSPGLAGLQETQYF. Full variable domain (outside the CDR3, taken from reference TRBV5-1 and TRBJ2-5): KAGVTQTPRYLIKTRGQQVTLSCSPISGHRSVSWYQQTPGQGLQFLFEYFSETQRNKGNFPGRFSGRQFSNSRSEMNVSTLELGDSALYLCASSPGLAGLQETQYFGPGTRLLVL.